The 14 T cell receptor beta chains reported below all come from one sample, sequenced in a study of Ad26.COV2.S vaccination and SARS-CoV-2 variants. Produced via immunoSEQ multiplex PCR; TCRdb's table is partial and in-frame only. The sample includes fewer than 500,000 clones, roughly 88% seen only once; the top ten take approximately 4.3%. Treatment in this sample: some 20 received Ad26.COV2.S at low or high dose, single or two shots; several received placebo; per-sample allocation not given. Collection of samples fell on day 63 after the first vaccine or placebo injection. The material was peripheral blood, obtained in a trial of Ad26.COV2.S vaccine versus placebo. These receptor sequences come from a person between 18 and 59 years old who received the Ad26.COV2.S COVID-19 vaccine or a placebo.

The chain joins TRBV20-1 to TRBJ1-5; no reliable D call. Trimming stripped 5 bases from V and 5 bases from J, with 16 bases between. From germline, CDR1 is DFQATT and CDR2 SNEGSKA (reference sequence). The CDR3 has 14 amino acids. The CDR3 spells CSAGGQEPYQPQHF. CDR3 coding DNA: TGCAGTGCTGGTGGGCAGGAACCTTATCAGCCCCAGCATTTT.

The gene calls are TRBV6-6 and TRBJ1-6; D not certain. Between the trimmed V and J ends, which lost 8 bases and 6 bases, there was a span of 11 bases. CDR1 is MNHNY and CDR2 is SVGAGI in the germline V gene (reference sequence). The CDR3 runs 13 residues. The CDR3 sequence is CASSGSGNSPLHF. The CDR3 region has the DNA TGTGCCAGCTCGGGGAGTGGTAATTCACCCCTCCACTTT.

This chain connects TRBV28 to TRBJ1-3, with TRBD1 matching 9 bases. The V segment lost 3 bases and the J segment 0 bases; nucleotides outside the gene matches: 6. CDR1 and CDR2 (germline): MDHEN, SYDVKM. This CDR3 comprises 17 residues. CDR3 in amino acids: CASSLGQGWNSGNTIYF. The CDR3 DNA follows: TGTGCCAGCAGTTTGGGACAGGGATGGAACTCTGGAAACACCATATATTTT.

J is TRBJ1-4 and V is TRBV30, with D tentatively TRBD1 (5 bases). CDR1 and CDR2 (germline): GTSNPN, SVGIG (reference sequence). CDR3 size: 13 residues. Trimming pared 1 base from V and 7 bases from J, leaving 10 bases between. The CDR3 DNA reads TGTGCCTGGAGTGGAGGGGTGGGTGAAAAACTGTTTTTT. Residues: CAWSGGVGEKLFF.

The CDR3 spells CAISESGQGAQYPTDTQYF. The CDR3, as DNA: TGTGCCATCAGTGAGTCAGGGCAGGGGGCGCAGTATCCCACAGATACGCAGTATTTT. This chain joins TRBV10-3 and TRBJ2-3, with 8 positions matching TRBD1. CDR3 length equals 19 residues. V shed 0 bases and J 2 bases; nucleotides not matched to a gene: 13. CDR1 is ENHRY and CDR2 is SYGVKD in the germline V gene.

CDR3 bases: TGTGCCAGCAGCCCCCAAGGCCTACGCTGGGGCTACACCTTC. Protein sequence: CASSPQGLRWGYTF. This chain uses TRBV28 with TRBJ1-2, with D hard to call. The V gene's germline CDR1 is MDHEN and CDR2 SYDVKM. The CDR3 sequence is 14 residues long. V shed 6 bases and J shed 8 bases, with 19 bases lying between them.

This chain joins TRBV5-1 and TRBJ2-5; no firm D call. V was pared by 0 bases and J by 5 bases, with 11 bases between. CDR3 length: 14 residues. Per the germline V gene, CDR1 is SGHRS and CDR2 is YFSETQ. The CDR3 bases are TGCGCCAGCAGCTTGGGGGATAGGACGGAGACCCAGTACTTC. It translates to CASSLGDRTETQYF.

A note on this clone: A much larger clone differs from this one at a single base, so this may be a read error. This chain links TRBV5-8 with TRBJ1-6; D gene ambiguous. CDR3 size: 11 residues. Between the trimmed V and J ends, which lost 0 bases and 9 bases, there was a span of 1 base. CDR1 is SGHTS, CDR2 YDEGEE, per germline. The CDR3: CASSLGSPLHF. The CDR3 DNA is TGTGCCAGCAGCTTGGGTTCACCCCTCCACTTT.

The chain couples TRBV20-1 to TRBJ2-1; 8 bases align to TRBD2. With V trimmed by 3 bases and J by 6 bases, 10 bases remained unmatched. Germline V CDR1 and CDR2: DFQATT, SNEGSKA (reference sequence). The CDR3 is made up of 15 amino acids. The CDR3 sequence: CSASEERLAPNEQFF. DNA for the CDR3: TGCAGTGCTAGTGAGGAAAGACTAGCGCCCAATGAGCAGTTCTTC.

The J gene is TRBJ1-2, the V gene TRBV12-3 or TRBV12-4, with D possibly matching TRBD1 (5 bases). The CDR3 loop spans 11 amino acids. V dropped 4 bases and J dropped 5 bases, with 5 bases sitting between them. The CDR3: CASSSGYGYTF. For the CDR3, the DNA is TGTGCCAGCAGTTCAGGGTATGGCTACACCTTC.

This clone was seen a handful of times. The V and J genes are TRBV7-2 and TRBJ2-3; D may be TRBD1 (5 bases). The CDR3 is 12 amino acids. Trimming took off 11 bases at V and 2 bases at J, with 11 bases between the two ends. The germline CDR1 and CDR2 sequences are SGHTA and FQGNSA. This chain's CDR3 is CASLGDTDTQYF. In DNA, the CDR3 is TGTGCCTCCTTAGGGGACACAGATACGCAGTATTTT.

The CDR3 loop reads CASSEYDRVARSEAFF. In DNA form, the CDR3 reads TGTGCCAGCAGTGAATATGACAGGGTGGCGCGATCTGAAGCTTTCTTT. The chain uses TRBV25-1 and TRBJ1-1, with 7 bases identical to TRBD1. Germline V gives CDR1 MGHDK, CDR2 SYGVNS. The CDR3 is made up of 16 amino acids. Trimming removed 0 bases from V and 6 bases from J; junction bases left unmatched: 10.

This chain uses TRBV5-1 with TRBJ2-7, with TRBD2 matching 7 bases. The CDR3 totals 14 residues. Germline loops: CDR1 SGHRS, CDR2 YFSETQ. V lost 0 bases, J lost 6 bases, and 6 bases stayed unmatched. The CDR3 loop is CASSLAWGEGEQYF. The CDR3 DNA is TGCGCCAGCAGCTTGGCTTGGGGGGAGGGCGAGCAGTACTTC.

This chain uses TRBV15 with TRBJ1-5; a possible D gene is TRBD1 (6 bases). The CDR3 loop spans 15 amino acids. CDR1 is LNHNV and CDR2 is YYDKDF in the germline V gene (reference sequence). V was trimmed by 1 base and J by 1 base, leaving 8 bases between them. The CDR3 loop reads CATSRGGGSNQPQHF. In DNA form, the CDR3 reads TGTGCCACCAGCAGAGGAGGGGGGAGCAATCAGCCCCAGCATTTT.